This TCR beta chain was recorded in a study of tumor and adjacent non-tumor tissue in lung cancer. Study-level background: The cohort had about 12 adenocarcinoma, a couple of squamous cell and 1 small cell patients. The patients, 9 to 11 men and about 5 women, were about 31 to 76 with stage I to III disease.

The CDR3 spans 13 residues. Per the germline V gene, CDR1 is DFQATT and CDR2 is SNEGSKA (reference sequence). With 5 bases removed from V and 3 bases from J, the gap between germline ends came to 13 bases. This sample's RNA came from whole unsorted tissue. A modified ARM-PCR protocol with three rounds of nested PCR amplified TCRbeta. A single record per CDR3 protein comes from TCRdb applying MiXCR to the multiplex PCR reads. The sample lists tens of thousands of distinct CDR3 sequences, 55% to 75% occurring once. This clonotype showed up many times. Its antigen is unidentified. Whole-study results and caveats: Patients with more diverse tumor TCRs had worse survival.

The chain has TRBV20-1 and TRBJ2-5, with D unclear. The TCR originated in a woman in her forties with non-small cell lung cancer. Sequenced sample: lung tumor tissue. Written as DNA, the CDR3 is TGCAGTGCTGTCGACGGAAATAAAGAGACCCAGTACTTC. It specifies CSAVDGNKETQYF.